This T cell receptor (beta chain) was documented in a study of blood T cell repertoires in COVID-19. Study-level information: Specimens from acute and convalescent COVID-19 originated in the United States, Italy and Spain.

As originally analysed: Cell counts per sample came from amplifying reference gene primers. TCRdb's table, derived via immunoSEQ multiplex PCR, lists solely in-frame clones and lacks some. The V and J calls and clone size come from that table; D and trimming were worked out from the DNA. The sample shows about 250,000 clones, 85% to 90% of them seen only once. This clone was detected once. Cohort placement rested on clinical history that participants reported themselves. Two negative PCRs, clearance, or symptom resolution characterized the recovered Cohort 3 donors. The V gene end was trimmed by 2 bases and the J gene end by 3 bases; junction bases not matched to a gene: 5. Germline V CDR1 and CDR2: SGHDT, YYEEEE. The CDR3 has 15 residues.

The sequenced material came from PBMCs or T cells enriched from blood (not recorded which). This receptor was taken from a man aged 18 to 30 who had recovered from COVID-19. The V and J genes are TRBV5-6 and TRBJ2-3, with 8 bases aligning to TRBD2. In nucleotides, the CDR3 is TGTGCCAGCAGCTTAGTGGCGGGGGGTACAGATACGCAGTATTTT. It encodes CASSLVAGGTDTQYF.